This T cell receptor (beta chain) was found in a study of radiotherapy plus CTLA-4 blockade in lung cancer. Study in general: Objective responses were documented in around 19% of patients, with disease control in roughly 34%.

Germline V gene data show CDR1 as MDHEN and CDR2 as SYDVKM. The CDR3 totals 15 residues. Unmatched junction bases numbered 9, after V lost 5 bases and J lost 4 bases. Concerning this clone itself: Antigen: not known.

General observations from the study: TCR clones originating in tumors grew in number in blood after radiotherapy plus ipilimumab.

The method was immunoSEQ multiplex PCR; TCRdb's version includes in-frame clones alone and lacks a portion of them. The table has 75,000 to 95,000 clones, roughly 70% seen once. This sample comprised peripheral blood, obtained from a patient treated with radiotherapy plus ipilimumab. The sequence was collected from a human donor with non-small cell lung cancer that progressed on radiotherapy plus ipilimumab. The chain has TRBV28 and TRBJ1-2; 8 nucleotides align to TRBD1. The CDR3 loop is CASSRQGRKAYGYTF. DNA of the CDR3: TGTGCCAGCAGTCGACAGGGGAGGAAGGCCTATGGCTACACCTTC.